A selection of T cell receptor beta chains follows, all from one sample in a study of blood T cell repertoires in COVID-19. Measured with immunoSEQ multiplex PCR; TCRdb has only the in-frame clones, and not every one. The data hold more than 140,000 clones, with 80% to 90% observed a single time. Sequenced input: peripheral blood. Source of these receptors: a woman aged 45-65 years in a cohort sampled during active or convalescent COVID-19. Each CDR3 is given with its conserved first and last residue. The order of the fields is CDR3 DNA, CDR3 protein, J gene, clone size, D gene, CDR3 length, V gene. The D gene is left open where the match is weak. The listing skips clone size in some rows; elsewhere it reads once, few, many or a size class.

CDR3nt: TGTGCCAGCAGTTACACCGCTGGGACAAGCCTGAACACCGGGGAGCTGTTTTTT; CDR3aa: CASSYTAGTSLNTGELFF; j_gene: TRBJ2-2; abundance: -; d_gene: -; len: 18; v_gene: TRBV27
CDR3nt: TGTGCCATCAGTGCCTCGGGGGTCTCTGGAAACACCATATATTTT; CDR3aa: CAISASGVSGNTIYF; j_gene: TRBJ1-3; abundance: -; d_gene: -; len: 15; v_gene: TRBV10-3
CDR3nt: TGTGCCAGCAGTCCTAGGACAGCCCACAATGAGCAGTTCTTC; CDR3aa: CASSPRTAHNEQFF; j_gene: TRBJ2-1; abundance: -; d_gene: -; len: 14; v_gene: TRBV6-5
CDR3nt: TGTGCCAGCAGCTTAGGCGGGGTGGGTCAGCCCCAGCATTTT; CDR3aa: CASSLGGVGQPQHF; j_gene: TRBJ1-5; abundance: once; d_gene: -; len: 14; v_gene: TRBV13
CDR3nt: TGCAGCGTTGAAGAGGTCTGGGGCTCAGATACGCAGTATTTT; CDR3aa: CSVEEVWGSDTQYF; j_gene: TRBJ2-3; abundance: -; d_gene: -; len: 14; v_gene: TRBV29-1
CDR3nt: TGTGCCAGCAGTGAGTACGGGGTGAACACTGAAGCTTTCTTT; CDR3aa: CASSEYGVNTEAFF; j_gene: TRBJ1-1; abundance: -; d_gene: -; len: 14; v_gene: TRBV6-1
CDR3nt: TGTGCCTGGAGGTCGGGAGGATTGTCTGCAACTAATGAAAAACTGTTTTTT; CDR3aa: CAWRSGGLSATNEKLFF; j_gene: TRBJ1-4; abundance: few; d_gene: -; len: 17; v_gene: TRBV30
CDR3nt: TGCGCCAGCAGCCGAGACAGGTACAATGAGCAGTTCTTC; CDR3aa: CASSRDRYNEQFF; j_gene: TRBJ2-1; abundance: -; d_gene: -; len: 13; v_gene: TRBV4-1
CDR3nt: TGTGCCACCCAACGAGGCGGGCTATCCTACGAGCAGTACTTC; CDR3aa: CATQRGGLSYEQYF; j_gene: TRBJ2-7; abundance: few; d_gene: -; len: 14; v_gene: TRBV6-1
CDR3nt: TGTGCCAGCAGCTCAACTACCGGAAGGGGTCCCTACGAGCAGTACTTC; CDR3aa: CASSSTTGRGPYEQYF; j_gene: TRBJ2-7; abundance: -; d_gene: -; len: 16; v_gene: TRBV11-2
CDR3nt: TGTGCCAGCAGCAAGTCCCGGGACATCACAGATACGCAGTATTTT; CDR3aa: CASSKSRDITDTQYF; j_gene: TRBJ2-3; abundance: -; d_gene: -; len: 15; v_gene: TRBV7-2
CDR3nt: TGCAGCGTTGGAAGGGGGATAGCGGGGACCGGGGAGCAGTACTTC; CDR3aa: CSVGRGIAGTGEQYF; j_gene: TRBJ2-7; abundance: -; d_gene: TRBD2; len: 15; v_gene: TRBV29-1
CDR3nt: TGTGCCAGCAGCTTTCCCCCTACAAGACAACTCTATGGCTACACCTTC; CDR3aa: CASSFPPTRQLYGYTF; j_gene: TRBJ1-2; abundance: -; d_gene: -; len: 16; v_gene: TRBV5-6
CDR3nt: TGTGCCAGTAGTATACTGGGGGAGCTGTTTTTT; CDR3aa: CASSILGELFF; j_gene: TRBJ2-2; abundance: -; d_gene: -; len: 11; v_gene: TRBV19
CDR3nt: TGTGCCAGCACGTTGACAGGGTATGAGGGAAACTATGGCTACACCTTC; CDR3aa: CASTLTGYEGNYGYTF; j_gene: TRBJ1-2; abundance: -; d_gene: TRBD1; len: 16; v_gene: TRBV28
CDR3nt: TGTGCCAGCAGCCAACAGGGATTCTTCTACGAGCAGTACTTC; CDR3aa: CASSQQGFFYEQYF; j_gene: TRBJ2-7; abundance: few; d_gene: -; len: 14; v_gene: TRBV3-1/TRBV3-2
CDR3nt: TGTGCCGGTGCTTGGGGAGACCAGAGCTCTGGAAACACCATATATTTT; CDR3aa: CAGAWGDQSSGNTIYF; j_gene: TRBJ1-3; abundance: -; d_gene: -; len: 16; v_gene: TRBV19
CDR3nt: TGTGCCAGCAGCCCCGGACAAAGCACAGATACGCAGTATTTT; CDR3aa: CASSPGQSTDTQYF; j_gene: TRBJ2-3; abundance: few; d_gene: -; len: 14; v_gene: TRBV11-3
CDR3nt: TGTGCCACCAGTAGGGGGATGAACTATGGCTACACCTTC; CDR3aa: CATSRGMNYGYTF; j_gene: TRBJ1-2; abundance: -; d_gene: -; len: 13; v_gene: TRBV24-1
CDR3nt: TGTGCCAGCAGCAGAAACCCTGGGGCCGAAGATACGCAGTATTTT; CDR3aa: CASSRNPGAEDTQYF; j_gene: TRBJ2-3; abundance: -; d_gene: -; len: 15; v_gene: TRBV11-2
CDR3nt: TGCAGCGTTGCAGCGGGGGATGCTGAGCAGTTCTTC; CDR3aa: CSVAAGDAEQFF; j_gene: TRBJ2-1; abundance: -; d_gene: TRBD2; len: 12; v_gene: TRBV29-1
CDR3nt: TGTGCCTGGAGAATACAGGGGAACACTGAAGCTTTCTTT; CDR3aa: CAWRIQGNTEAFF; j_gene: TRBJ1-1; abundance: -; d_gene: -; len: 13; v_gene: TRBV30
CDR3nt: TGTGCCAGCAGCCCCCGGACAGAGACCTCCTACGAGCAGTACTTC; CDR3aa: CASSPRTETSYEQYF; j_gene: TRBJ2-7; abundance: -; d_gene: -; len: 15; v_gene: TRBV7-9
CDR3nt: TGTGCCAGCAGCTTAAGAGGGGAGACCCAGTACTTC; CDR3aa: CASSLRGETQYF; j_gene: TRBJ2-5; abundance: -; d_gene: -; len: 12; v_gene: TRBV7-2
CDR3nt: TGCGCCAGCAGCTTGGCCGGGACAACTTCCGATGGCTACACCTTC; CDR3aa: CASSLAGTTSDGYTF; j_gene: TRBJ1-2; abundance: few; d_gene: -; len: 15; v_gene: TRBV5-1
CDR3nt: TGCGCCAGCAGCTTTACAGGACCACCGAACACTGAAGCTTTCTTT; CDR3aa: CASSFTGPPNTEAFF; j_gene: TRBJ1-1; abundance: -; d_gene: -; len: 15; v_gene: TRBV5-1
CDR3nt: TGTGCCAGCAGGTTGGACAGGGGCTCCCTTGAAACAGATACGCAGTATTTT; CDR3aa: CASRLDRGSLETDTQYF; j_gene: TRBJ2-3; abundance: -; d_gene: TRBD1; len: 17; v_gene: TRBV7-8
CDR3nt: TGCGCCAGCAGCCAAGGGACTAGCGGGGGCTACTCCTACAATGAGCAGTTCTTC; CDR3aa: CASSQGTSGGYSYNEQFF; j_gene: TRBJ2-1; abundance: -; d_gene: TRBD2; len: 18; v_gene: TRBV4-1
CDR3nt: TGTGCCAGCAGCCGGGGCGGCGGTGAAACAGATACGCAGTATTTT; CDR3aa: CASSRGGGETDTQYF; j_gene: TRBJ2-3; abundance: many; d_gene: -; len: 15; v_gene: TRBV6-2/TRBV6-3
CDR3nt: TGTGCCAGCAGTTCCAGAAAGACAGGGAACACCGGGGAGCTGTTTTTT; CDR3aa: CASSSRKTGNTGELFF; j_gene: TRBJ2-2; abundance: -; d_gene: -; len: 16; v_gene: TRBV6-2/TRBV6-3
CDR3nt: TGTGCCAGCAGCTCCCGGACTAGCGGGACCGAGCAGTACTTC; CDR3aa: CASSSRTSGTEQYF; j_gene: TRBJ2-7; abundance: -; d_gene: TRBD2; len: 14; v_gene: TRBV7-2
CDR3nt: TGTGCCAGCAGCTTAGACGGGACAGGATCCTACGAGCAGTACTTC; CDR3aa: CASSLDGTGSYEQYF; j_gene: TRBJ2-7; abundance: -; d_gene: TRBD1; len: 15; v_gene: TRBV13
CDR3nt: TGTGCCAGCAAACAGGGGGGTTTGGAGACCCAGTACTTC; CDR3aa: CASKQGGLETQYF; j_gene: TRBJ2-5; abundance: -; d_gene: TRBD1; len: 13; v_gene: TRBV25-1
CDR3nt: TGTGCCAGCAGCCGACAGGGGAATCAGCCCCAGCATTTT; CDR3aa: CASSRQGNQPQHF; j_gene: TRBJ1-5; abundance: -; d_gene: TRBD1; len: 13; v_gene: TRBV7-8
CDR3nt: TGTGCCAGCAGACACAGGGGGCTGCACGAGCAGTACTTC; CDR3aa: CASRHRGLHEQYF; j_gene: TRBJ2-7; abundance: -; d_gene: TRBD1; len: 13; v_gene: TRBV6-5
CDR3nt: TGTGCCACCAATGAAAGGGGTAACACCGGGGAGCTGTTTTTT; CDR3aa: CATNERGNTGELFF; j_gene: TRBJ2-2; abundance: -; d_gene: -; len: 14; v_gene: TRBV24-1
CDR3nt: TGTGCCAGCAGTTACTCGTTGGTTGCTAGGAAGTTCTTC; CDR3aa: CASSYSLVARKFF; j_gene: TRBJ2-1; abundance: -; d_gene: -; len: 13; v_gene: TRBV6-5
CDR3nt: TGTGCCAGCAGCGAATGGGCGGGCCTAGTAGTCAGCCGCCAAGAGACCCAGTACTTC; CDR3aa: CASSEWAGLVVSRQETQYF; j_gene: TRBJ2-5; abundance: -; d_gene: -; len: 19; v_gene: TRBV3-1/TRBV3-2
CDR3nt: TGCGCCAGCAGCTTGGTTAGAGGGTCGGGAGATACGCAGTATTTT; CDR3aa: CASSLVRGSGDTQYF; j_gene: TRBJ2-3; abundance: -; d_gene: -; len: 15; v_gene: TRBV5-1
CDR3nt: TGTGCCAGCACAGGGTCCCTAATTAGCACAGATACGCAGTATTTT; CDR3aa: CASTGSLISTDTQYF; j_gene: TRBJ2-3; abundance: -; d_gene: -; len: 15; v_gene: TRBV2
CDR3nt: TGTGCCAGTAGTATAGTCGGGACTTCCGTTTACGGAGCCCAGCATTTT; CDR3aa: CASSIVGTSVYGAQHF; j_gene: TRBJ1-5; abundance: once; d_gene: -; len: 16; v_gene: TRBV19
CDR3nt: TGTGCCAGCAGCTTGTCTGCGGGGGGGCCACATGAGCAGTTCTTC; CDR3aa: CASSLSAGGPHEQFF; j_gene: TRBJ2-1; abundance: -; d_gene: TRBD2; len: 15; v_gene: TRBV5-6
CDR3nt: TGCGCCAGCAGCTTGCGGACTAGTGGGACAGATACGCAGTATTTT; CDR3aa: CASSLRTSGTDTQYF; j_gene: TRBJ2-3; abundance: -; d_gene: TRBD2; len: 15; v_gene: TRBV5-1
CDR3nt: TGCGCCAGCAGCCAAGAACAGCAGCAATATGCCTACGAGCAGTACTTC; CDR3aa: CASSQEQQQYAYEQYF; j_gene: TRBJ2-7; abundance: -; d_gene: -; len: 16; v_gene: TRBV4-1
CDR3nt: TGTGCCAGCACCAAGAAGGCTAGCGGGGGGAACCCTATATCCGGGGAGCTGTTTTTT; CDR3aa: CASTKKASGGNPISGELFF; j_gene: TRBJ2-2; abundance: -; d_gene: -; len: 19; v_gene: TRBV21-1
CDR3nt: TGTGCCAGCAGTGACCGAAACGCGGGGGGGTACAATGAGCAGTTCTTC; CDR3aa: CASSDRNAGGYNEQFF; j_gene: TRBJ2-1; abundance: -; d_gene: TRBD2; len: 16; v_gene: TRBV6-4